This T cell receptor (beta chain) comes out of a study of blood T cell repertoires in COVID-19. For the study at large: Sites across the United States, Italy and Spain contributed samples from acute and convalescent COVID-19. Sources were T cells, B-cell-depleted T cells, or PBMCs; the material itself was cDNA or gDNA.

With 7 bases clipped from V and 3 bases from J, the junction kept 5 bases outside the gene matches. The length of the CDR3 is 13 residues. The germline V gene has CDR1 WSHSY and CDR2 SAAADI. Some clones are missing from TCRdb's copy, which holds only in-frame ones; the method was immunoSEQ multiplex PCR. The table shows 300,000 to 350,000 clones, with approximately 92% occurring only once. The sample comprised peripheral blood. The V and J genes are TRBV10-2 and TRBJ1-1; 7 bases line up with TRBD1. This TCR came from a woman in her 30s with COVID-19, enrolled during active disease. CDR3 protein: CASKGQEDTEAFF. Here the CDR3 DNA reads TGCGCCAGCAAAGGACAGGAGGACACTGAAGCTTTCTTT.